The sequence of this T cell receptor (beta chain) was determined in a study of blood T cell repertoires in COVID-19 (dated by TCRdb to the early 2020s). Regarding the research as a whole: The collaborator samples originated in the United States, Italy and Spain and spanned the acute and convalescent phases of COVID-19. The prospective study material was composed of cDNA or gDNA derived from T cells, B-cell-depleted T cells, or PBMCs. Subjects who had been exposed to COVID-19, were actively infected with it, or had recovered from it provided the deeply sampled blood TCRbeta repertoires that made up the dataset. The repertoires were released in a freely available public database intended as a resource for research on the immune response to SARS-CoV-2. Samples came from the ongoing ImmuneRACE study (first 160 participants) plus 1,254 subjects from 6 global collaborators. A de-identified subject ID, COVID-19 status, age in years and sex were almost always included in the sample metadata. Where available, HLA class I and class II types were taken from metadata supplied by the sample provider and were not determined by assay-based typing. Summary of the overall study and its limitations: The amount of clinical and demographic metadata varied by source and participant and was provided uncurated.

The germline V gene encodes CDR1 LNHDA and CDR2 SQIVND (reference sequence). CDR3 length: 14 amino acids, cysteine to phenylalanine. The read is trimmed to its CDR3 DNA, 42 bases read in frame from base 1. Cut back by 5 bases and 4 bases, the V and J ends lie 14 bases apart. About this clone itself: Its antigen is currently not known. Base qualities are missing; no much larger clone stands one base away.

TCRbeta CDR3 regions were amplified from genomic DNA using the immunoSEQ Assay, a bias-controlled multiplex PCR. The authors' pipeline ran thus. Within the assay, amplification of reference gene primers was used to estimate how many nucleated cells each sample contained. To quantify the absolute abundance of each unique TCRbeta CDR3 rearrangement, sequence reads were collapsed and filtered. For each sample, productive Simpson clonality was calculated by taking the square root of Simpson's diversity index across productive rearrangements. The table comes from immuneACCESS by way of TCRdb, which keeps in-frame sequences with V and J called. Part of the clones is missing from these tables; in studies checked, under half for an unresolved V gene and the rest for unknown reasons. For V, J and clone size, that table is used; D and trimming come from the DNA. The sample records roughly 49,000 clones, approximately 88% of which are singletons. The top ten clonotypes cover about 25% of the sample.

The collaborating institutions used their own protocols to collect whole blood in K2EDTA tubes. For TCRbeta analysis, collaborator samples were shipped as frozen whole blood, as isolated PBMCs, or as DNA extracted from either sample type. The sequence joins TRBV19 to TRBJ1-2; a tentative D match to TRBD1 spans 5 bases. The sequenced sample consisted of peripheral blood. This clonotype originated in a human donor in a cohort sampled during active COVID-19. The CDR3 here reads CASSSSRVGYGYTF. The base sequence is TGTGCCAGTAGTTCAAGCAGGGTCGGCTATGGCTACACCTTC.